The present T cell receptor (beta chain) was sequenced within a study of T-cell memory formation after mild COVID-19. This clonotype was picked up a small number of times. The germline V gene has CDR1 LGHNA and CDR2 YSLEER. The ends were cut back, 3 bases at V and 0 bases at J, with 9 bases in the middle. The CDR3 extends over 14 amino acids. TCRdb called the 5' RACE reads again in MiXCR, with one record for every CDR3 protein. The table includes 55,000 to 75,000 distinct CDR3 sequences, about a quarter detected once. The gene calls are TRBV4-3 and TRBJ2-7; no reliable D call. The source of this sequence is a man in his late teens or twenties who had mild COVID-19 (a few samples of this study predate the infection). Cell type and time point are not known. Sequencing was done on a sample of PBMCs or a T cell subset sorted from them (not recorded which). The CDR3 DNA is TGCGCCAGCAGCCAGTTTGTGAGCTCCTACGAGCAGTACTTC. Encoded protein: CASSQFVSSYEQYF.